What follows describes a single T cell receptor beta chain. This clonotype showed up just a few times. Its cognate antigen has yet to be identified. Base qualities are not at hand, and no much larger clone is one base apart. For repertoire sequencing, TCR beta CDR3 regions were amplified from RNA transcripts. The first round of RT-PCR was done with HTBI primers and the Qiagen OneStep RT-PCR kit, and was followed by a second round of multiplex PCR, then size selection and purification. Libraries were sequenced paired-end with 100 bp reads on an Illumina HiSeq2000. The authors' pipeline ran thus. Reads were processed with SOAPnuke, discarding reads with adapters, uncalled bases, mean Phred below 15, or no exact constant-primer or identifier match. COPE v1.2.5 was used to merge the high-quality paired reads. Unique nucleotide sequences were defined as clonotypes and aligned to IMGT TRB V, D and J references using MiTCR v1.1. The analysis was limited to V-J combinations with a frequency above 0.0001, which together covered around 99% of the repertoires. For each V-J combination, a TCR clonal expansion and chaos score was defined as the ratio of F50 clonal expansion to chaos observed in the TCRdist matrix. Welch's t-statistics and random forest were used to reduce the features to approximately 13 V-J combinations, which were then used as input to a naive Bayes classifier. The similarity between thyroid and blood repertoires was quantified using the Morisita-Horn index. TCRdb trimmed the raw reads at Q25, called clones with MiXCR and kept productive beta chains. Rows are unified per CDR3 protein, each entry keeping the most common DNA and genes. None of the V and J calls come from the authors' own analysis; TCRdb made them. The sample table shows about 740,000 distinct CDR3 sequences, and 40% are seen once. The ten most abundant clones make up about 40% of the sample.

This record comes from a study of Graves' ophthalmopathy and Graves' hyperthyroidism listed by TCRdb under 2018. Regarding the complete study: Peripheral blood samples were taken at the time of initial diagnosis, before any treatment was given. To tell Graves' ophthalmopathy apart from Graves' hyperthyroidism, and to predict which patients would progress to ophthalmopathy, the study relied on TCR beta repertoire signatures. In total, approximately 140 blood samples were TCR-sequenced: 43 ophthalmopathy, approximately 80 hyperthyroidism and roughly 17 hyperthyroidism-to-ophthalmopathy patients. To explore V-J signatures that separate ophthalmopathy from hyperthyroidism, a discovery set of approximately 100 patients was enrolled, consisting of about 45 with ophthalmopathy and some 56 with stable hyperthyroidism. The independent validation cohort included around 19 hyperthyroidism patients plus 17 patients who later progressed from hyperthyroidism to ophthalmopathy. In more than five hyperthyroidism patients, T-cell repertoires of thyroid tissue and blood were compared. Following sampling, methimazole starting at 30 mg daily was administered to hyperthyroidism patients, and high-dose intravenous methylprednisolone was administered to ophthalmopathy patients.

Points the paper makes about the study in general: In cross-validation, the 13-signature model distinguished ophthalmopathy from stable hyperthyroidism with roughly 90% sensitivity and around 82% specificity, and in the test set the corresponding values were roughly 80% and 76%. Among expanded thyroid clonotypes with frequency above 0.001, most also showed up in blood, which suggests that blood repertoires may reflect the thyroid immune response. Sample size was not statistically predetermined, and group allocation was not concealed from the investigators. In validation, the model predicted ophthalmopathy progression with about 70% sensitivity and roughly 78% specificity; 12 predicted patients were CT-confirmed with GO in a median of 6.5 months.

Unmatched junction bases come to 16, with V trimmed by 6 bases and J by 0 bases. CDR1 and CDR2 were assigned from the germline V gene as MGHDK and SYGVNS. Taken from cysteine to phenylalanine, the CDR3 has 19 residues. The only DNA kept is the CDR3, 57 bases in frame from the first base. Ophthalmopathy patients were characterized by moderately to severely active disease, a Clinical Activity Score of at least 3, a NOSPECS grade of at least 4, and a disease duration under 3 months. Patients with other autoimmune diseases, uncontrolled infections, pregnancy or lactation were excluded. Diagnosis relied on clinical symptoms, serum thyroxine, TRAb, thyroid ultrasound and orbital computed tomography. Using Ficoll-Paque density gradient centrifugation, PBMCs were isolated from about 10 ml of fresh peripheral blood. Total RNA was extracted using Trizol reagent, and RNA quality was checked on an Agilent 2100 Bioanalyzer.

What was sequenced was peripheral blood. The source is an adult man with Graves' ophthalmopathy. Here the chain combines TRBV25-1 and TRBJ2-2; 7 bases in the junction line up with TRBD1. At the DNA level, the sequence is TGTGCCAGCAGCCAAGACCTTCCCTACAGGGGATCGAACACCGGGGAGCTGTTTTTT. Its coded protein is CASSQDLPYRGSNTGELFF.